These 10 T cell receptor beta chains share one sample of origin, sequenced in a study of CD8 T cells in ankylosing spondylitis. No antigen is known for these receptors. MiXCR was run by TCRdb on the 5' RACE reads, yielding one entry per CDR3 protein. This sample has about 440,000 distinct CDR3 sequences, with 15% to 20% found just once. Whole-study results and caveats: Typical of ankylosing spondylitis blood, it appeared, was a TCR beta motif of 7 or 8 highly homologous variants.

Source material: blood, either unsorted or a sorted T cell fraction (not recorded which). These receptors all stem from a male donor with ankylosing spondylitis.

The chain links TRBV7-8 to TRBJ2-1, with 9 bases lining up with TRBD1. The germline V gene encodes CDR1 SGHVS and CDR2 FQNEAQ. CDR3 size: 15 residues. Trimming cost V 5 bases and J 9 bases; bases outside gene matches: 11. The CDR3 spells CASSKGDRARGEQFF. CDR3 bases: TGTGCCAGCAGCAAAGGGGACAGGGCTCGAGGTGAGCAGTTCTTC.

Only a few counts were recorded for this clonotype. This rearrangement joins TRBV7-9 to TRBJ1-4; 9 positions agree with TRBD1. In germline, CDR1 is SEHNR, CDR2 FQNEAQ (reference sequence). J lost 0 bases, V lost 4 bases, and 6 bases had no gene match. The CDR3 is made up of 17 amino acids. Written as DNA, the CDR3 is TGTGCCAGCAGCTGGGGACAGGGCCTCGCAACTAATGAAAAACTGTTTTTT. Residues: CASSWGQGLATNEKLFF.

The chain carries TRBV2 and TRBJ1-2, with D uncertain. CDR3 length: 14 residues. The V gene's germline CDR1 is SNHLY and CDR2 FYNNEI. Trimming took 6 bases from V and 2 from J, leaving 13 bases between them. DNA of the CDR3: TGTGCCAGCAGGGCCCTCAGTGGGAACTATGGCTACACCTTC. Amino acid sequence: CASRALSGNYGYTF.

This chain links TRBV4-3 with TRBJ2-1; D perhaps matches TRBD2 (6 bases). In germline, CDR1 is LGHNA, CDR2 YSLEER. V was trimmed by 4 bases and J by 1 base, leaving 11 bases between them. CDR3 length equals 15 residues. The CDR3 nucleotides read TGCGCCAGCAGCCGAACTGGGACTTCCTACAATGAGCAGTTCTTC. This sequence encodes CASSRTGTSYNEQFF.

This clonotype was detected a few times. In DNA form, the CDR3 reads TGCAGCGTTGAAGGTGTGCTAGCGGGACTCTCCTACAATGAGCAGTTCTTC. Translation gives CSVEGVLAGLSYNEQFF. V gene TRBV29-1 combines with J gene TRBJ2-1, with 9 nucleotides matching TRBD2. Germline V CDR1 and CDR2: SQVTM, ANQGSEA. Trimming took 1 base from V and 0 from J; bases not matched to a gene: 7. The CDR3 extends over 17 amino acids.

V is TRBV6-2 or TRBV6-3 and J is TRBJ1-1; D is unclear. Trimming removed 2 bases from V and 6 bases from J, with 7 bases in between. The CDR3 runs 12 residues. Germline V gives CDR1 MNHEY, CDR2 SVGEGT. The CDR3 DNA reads TGTGCCAGCAGTTACCCCGTACCTGAAGCTTTCTTT. Translated: CASSYPVPEAFF.

The rearrangement uses TRBV20-1 and TRBJ2-4; 8 bases fit TRBD1. From germline, CDR1 is DFQATT and CDR2 SNEGSKA (reference sequence). J gave up 5 bases and V 1 base, and 4 bases lay outside the gene matches. The CDR3 consists of 14 residues. The CDR3 spells CSARGTGIENIQYF. CDR3 coding DNA: TGCAGTGCTAGAGGGACAGGGATTGAAAACATTCAGTACTTC.

This clonotype was recorded a few times. The V gene is TRBV9, the J gene TRBJ2-5, with 10 bases matching TRBD2. This CDR3 comprises 14 residues. With 4 bases clipped from V and 6 bases from J, the junction kept 6 bases outside the gene matches. CDR1 is SGDLS and CDR2 is YYNGEE in the germline V gene. CDR3: CASSPSGSRQTQYF. CDR3 DNA: TGTGCCAGCAGCCCTAGCGGGAGTAGACAGACCCAGTACTTC.

The chain links TRBV9 to TRBJ2-4, with a weak D call TRBD2 (6 bases). V gave up 3 bases and J gave up 6 bases, with 13 bases separating them. Per germline, CDR1 SGDLS and CDR2 YYNGEE. This CDR3 spans 14 amino acids. In nucleotides, the CDR3 is TGTGCCAGCAGCGCTTCGGGGGTTGGAAACATTCAGTACTTC. It encodes CASSASGVGNIQYF.

The chain links TRBV5-1 to TRBJ2-2; D gene unclear. The CDR3 is made up of 16 amino acids. Germline CDR1 reads SGHRS; CDR2 reads YFSETQ. V was cut by 6 bases and J by 4 bases, with 19 bases left in between. CDR3 DNA: TGCGCCAGCAACCCCTGGGAAGGGTCAGGCACCGGGGAGCTGTTTTTT. Protein product: CASNPWEGSGTGELFF.